This T cell receptor (beta chain) was obtained from a study of beta chain features in type 1 diabetes. The table lists this clone with a few counts. The V and J ends lost 4 bases and 2 bases, in that order; junction bases with no gene match: 12. Germline CDR1 reads KGHSH; CDR2 reads LQKENI. CDR3 size: 18 residues. cDNA synthesis used the whole RNA isolate, giving expressed TCRB sequences. Sequenced by immunoSEQ multiplex PCR; TCRdb stores in-frame clones only, minus some. The table shows under 300,000 clones, with roughly 30% occurring only once. V gene TRBV18 combines with J gene TRBJ2-1; 9 bases map to TRBD1. This clonotype originated in a man in his thirties or forties in good health. The sample consisted of central memory CD4+ T cells from blood. In DNA, the CDR3 is TGTGCCAGCTCACGAACGCGGACAGGGGACGGAACCTACAATGAGCAGTTCTTC. Its translation: CASSRTRTGDGTYNEQFF.